The rows below give T cell receptor beta chains drawn from one sample of a study of blood T cell repertoires in COVID-19. The method was immunoSEQ multiplex PCR; TCRdb's version includes in-frame clones alone and lacks a portion of them. The data show over 150,000 clones, around 89% seen once. The sequencing sample was made of peripheral blood. The receptors come from a man aged 50 or older who had recovered from COVID-19. Each CDR3 is given with its conserved first and last residue. D genes are given only for firm matches. A row's size may be missing; if present it is once, few, many or a size class.

. | TRBD2 | TRBJ2-3 | TRBV18 | TGTGCCAGCTACTCTCAGCGGGGCAGGGAAACCACAGATACGCAGTATTTT | CASYSQRGRETTDTQYF
. | . | TRBJ2-2 | TRBV6-5 | TGTGCCAGCAGGTCAGGCACCGGGGAGCTGTTTTTT | CASRSGTGELFF
. | TRBD2 | TRBJ2-7 | TRBV19 | TGTGCCAGTGGACTAGCGGGAGTTTACGAGCAGTACTTC | CASGLAGVYEQYF
. | . | TRBJ1-5 | TRBV7-2 | TGTGCCAGCAGCTCCCCAGGGAGGAGTCAGCCCCAGCATTTT | CASSSPGRSQPQHF
once | TRBD2 | TRBJ2-1 | TRBV2 | TGTGCCAGCAGTTCCCGACTAGCGGGAGGGTACTACTACAATGAGCAGTTCTTC | CASSSRLAGGYYYNEQFF
once | . | TRBJ1-1 | TRBV20-1 | TGCAGTGCCCCTAGGAACACTGAAGCTTTCTTT | CSAPRNTEAFF
. | TRBD1 | TRBJ1-1 | TRBV7-9 | TGTGCCAGCAGCTGGGGACAGGGGTACACTGAAGCTTTCTTT | CASSWGQGYTEAFF
. | TRBD1 | TRBJ2-1 | TRBV30 | TGTGCCTACGGAACCGGGACAGCCTCCTACAATGAGCAGTTCTTC | CAYGTGTASYNEQFF
once | TRBD1 | TRBJ2-2 | TRBV28 | TGTGCCAGCAGTAAACTGGACAGGGGATACACCGGGGAGCTGTTTTTT | CASSKLDRGYTGELFF
. | . | TRBJ2-1 | TRBV20-1 | TGCAGTGCTAGAGCCCTGCTAGAGCAGTTCTTC | CSARALLEQFF
. | . | TRBJ2-1 | TRBV4-3 | TGCGCCAGCAGCCAAGAAGGGACAATCAACAATGAGCAGTTCTTC | CASSQEGTINNEQFF
. | TRBD1 | TRBJ2-2 | TRBV28 | TGTGCCAGCAGTCCACCCAGGGGGCGCGAAACCGGGGAGCTGTTTTTT | CASSPPRGRETGELFF
once | TRBD1 | TRBJ2-3 | TRBV6-4 | TGTGCCAGCAGCAGCGGACAGGGGGCCGCAGATACGCAGTATTTT | CASSSGQGAADTQYF
. | . | TRBJ1-1 | TRBV4-3 | TGCGCCAGCAGCCAAGGGCAGGGTGCGAACACTGAAGCTTTCTTT | CASSQGQGANTEAFF
. | TRBD1 | TRBJ2-4 | TRBV9 | TGTGCCAGCAGCGCCGGGACAGGGGAGGTTCAGTACTTC | CASSAGTGEVQYF
. | TRBD1 | TRBJ1-5 | TRBV7-8 | TGTGCCAGCAGAGCGACAGGGAGTCAGCCCCAGCATTTT | CASRATGSQPQHF
. | . | TRBJ2-3 | TRBV19 | TGTGCCAGTGGGCGGGTGGAAGATACGCAGTATTTT | CASGRVEDTQYF